The 9 T cell receptor beta chains listed next were all sequenced from one sample in a study of blood T cell repertoires in COVID-19. Clones were read by immunoSEQ multiplex PCR, and TCRdb kept only the in-frame ones, dropping some. This sample has 200,000 to 250,000 clones, with 75% to 90% found just once. The sample was peripheral blood. These receptors were taken from an elderly woman with COVID-19, enrolled during active disease.

This chain uses TRBV30 with TRBJ1-2, with D tentatively TRBD1 (5 bases). Trimming pared 0 bases from V and 7 bases from J, leaving 18 bases between. The CDR3 extends over 15 amino acids. In germline, CDR1 is GTSNPN, CDR2 SVGIG (reference sequence). This CDR3 reads CAWSVKDLEGVGYTF. The DNA of the CDR3 is TGTGCCTGGAGTGTAAAGGACCTTGAAGGGGTTGGCTACACCTTC. The whole variable domain, filled in from reference TRBV30 and TRBJ1-2, reads SQTIHQWPATLVQPVGSPLSLECTVEGTSNPNLYWYRQAAGRGLQLLFYSVGIGQISSEVPQNLSASRPQDRQFILSSKKLLLSDSGFYLCAWSVKDLEGVGYTFGSGTRLTVV.

Only a few counts were recorded for this clone. The genes are TRBV4-1 and TRBJ1-6; D unclear. V lost 4 bases and J lost 10, with 17 bases in between. Germline V gene sequence: CDR1 MGHRA, CDR2 YSYEKL. This CDR3 region has 15 residues. DNA for the CDR3: TGCGCCAGCAGCCGGCAGCAGGCTGAAAACTCACCCCTCCACTTT. This gives the protein CASSRQQAENSPLHF.

This clone has only a few counts. The chain recombines TRBV4-1 with TRBJ1-4; D may be TRBD1 (6 bases). Germline CDR1 reads MGHRA; CDR2 reads YSYEKL. V dropped 0 bases and J dropped 0 bases, with 8 bases sitting between them. The CDR3 is 16 residues long. The CDR3, as DNA: TGCGCCAGCAGCCAAGATAGGGGGTCAACTAATGAAAAACTGTTTTTT. This translates into CASSQDRGSTNEKLFF.

The J gene is TRBJ2-7, the V gene TRBV10-2; TRBD1 agrees at 7 bases. Germline V lookup: CDR1 WSHSY, CDR2 SAAADI. V lost 6 bases to trimming and J lost 4 bases; unmatched junction nucleotides: 9. CDR3 length: 14 residues. As DNA, the CDR3 is TGCGCCAGCAGAGAGACAGGGAGCCAGTACGAGCAGTACTTC. It codes for CASRETGSQYEQYF.

The chain joins TRBV12-3 or TRBV12-4 to TRBJ1-2, with unresolved D. V lost 6 bases to trimming and J lost 4 bases, with 12 bases between them. This CDR3 is built from 13 residues. This CDR3 is CASRDTVGYGYTF. CDR3 DNA: TGTGCCAGCAGGGATACAGTAGGCTATGGCTACACCTTC.

The CDR3 loop reads CSVSRDRDFYEQYF. The CDR3 bases are TGCAGCGTCAGCCGGGACAGGGATTTCTACGAGCAGTACTTC. The chain links TRBV29-1 to TRBJ2-7; 9 bases line up with TRBD1. V gave up 6 bases and J gave up 3 bases; unmatched junction bases: 9. The CDR3 runs 14 residues. The V gene's germline CDR1 is SQVTM and CDR2 ANQGSEA.

The rearrangement uses TRBV2 and TRBJ1-6; 7 nucleotides match TRBD1. Germline V gives CDR1 SNHLY, CDR2 FYNNEI. Trimming cost V 4 bases and J 7 bases; bases outside gene matches: 7. The length of the CDR3 is 15 residues. CDR3 nucleotide sequence: TGTGCCAGCAGTGTATCCGGGACAGTAAATTCACCCCTCCACTTT. This codes for CASSVSGTVNSPLHF.

The rearrangement uses TRBV4-1 and TRBJ1-4; D gene uncertain. Trimming left V 1 base short and J 2 bases short, with 8 bases between. CDR1 is MGHRA and CDR2 is YSYEKL in the germline V gene. This CDR3 has 15 amino acids. Here the CDR3 DNA reads TGCGCCAGCAGCCAAGGTGGTACTACTAATGAAAAACTGTTTTTT. It translates to CASSQGGTTNEKLFF.

This rearrangement joins TRBV25-1 to TRBJ1-5, with 10 bases lining up with TRBD1. CDR1 is MGHDK, CDR2 SYGVNS, per germline. This CDR3 is built from 14 residues. The J segment lost 6 bases and the V segment lost 8 bases, leaving 7 bases of the junction unmatched. In DNA form, the CDR3 reads TGTGCCAGCGGAAGACAGGGGGCCCGTCAGCCCCAGCATTTT. It translates to CASGRQGARQPQHF.